This T cell receptor (beta chain) was sequenced in a study of regulatory T cells in long-lasting Graves disease. As for time point: newly diagnosed GD, antithyroid drugs for less than 3 months. Extracted PBMC RNA gave rise to the TCR library. V lost 4 bases and J lost 7, with 12 bases in between. The CDR3 loop spans 13 amino acids. CDR1 and CDR2 (germline): SEHNR, FQNEAQ (reference sequence). Construction of the TCR beta libraries employed iRepertoire HTBI primers in conjunction with Arm-PCR of CDR3 regions. Each CDR3 protein gets one entry after TCRdb re-called the multiplex PCR reads with MiXCR. Among roughly 500,000 distinct CDR3 sequences, around 12% were seen once, and the ten largest hold over 7%. This clonotype was observed at least ten times. A further study also used this sample, focusing on T cells in Graves' hyperthyroidism and ophthalmopathy.

The sample in question was peripheral blood mononuclear cells (PBMCs), obtained at new diagnosis, from a patient treated with antithyroid drugs. The clonotype comes from a woman aged 30 to 39 with Graves disease. The J gene is TRBJ2-3, the V gene TRBV7-9; D is uncertain. CDR3 in DNA: TGTGCCAGCAGCTCTAGAGGCACCAATACGCAGTATTTT. This translates into CASSSRGTNTQYF.